This is a list of T cell receptor beta chains from one sample in a study of graft-versus-host responses after intestinal transplantation. Which antigens these TCRs recognize remains unknown. The repertoire was sequenced with immunoSEQ multiplex PCR; TCRdb's copy has only in-frame clones and lacks some. The table has 85,000 to 90,000 clones, under 90% seen once. Sequenced here: unstimulated CD4+ T cells sorted from spleen or lymph node cells, sampled before intestinal transplant. The receptors here all came from a human donor who received an intestinal transplant. The CDR3 runs from the conserved cysteine through the conserved F or W. A D gene is named only where the DNA matches it firmly. Where a row states a size, it is once, few, many or the class of an expanded clone; other rows omit it.

d_call: TRBD2
clone_size: NA
v_call: TRBV18
j_call: TRBJ2-5
cdr3_nt: TGTGCCAGCTCACCAGGACTAGCGGGGGGGCCAGAGACCCAGTACTTC
cdr3_aa: CASSPGLAGGPETQYF

d_call: NA
clone_size: NA
v_call: TRBV6-1
j_call: TRBJ1-2
cdr3_nt: TGTGCCAGCAGGGCGGGGGCTGACTATGGCTACACCTTC
cdr3_aa: CASRAGADYGYTF

d_call: TRBD1
clone_size: NA
v_call: TRBV5-4
j_call: TRBJ1-1
cdr3_nt: TGTGCCAGCAGTATCCGGACAGGGGGCTTGTTCACTGAAGCTTTCTTT
cdr3_aa: CASSIRTGGLFTEAFF

d_call: NA
clone_size: few
v_call: TRBV2
j_call: TRBJ2-3
cdr3_nt: TGTGCCAGTAACTCAGATACGCAGTATTTT
cdr3_aa: CASNSDTQYF

d_call: TRBD1
clone_size: NA
v_call: TRBV11-2
j_call: TRBJ1-2
cdr3_nt: TGTGCCAGCAGCTTCAGGACAGGGGGCGGCTATGGCTACACCTTC
cdr3_aa: CASSFRTGGGYGYTF

d_call: NA
clone_size: NA
v_call: TRBV5-5
j_call: TRBJ2-3
cdr3_nt: TGTGCCAGCAGCCCACGGGTCGGCCGCCCAGATACGCAGTATTTT
cdr3_aa: CASSPRVGRPDTQYF

d_call: TRBD1
clone_size: NA
v_call: TRBV11-1
j_call: TRBJ1-6
cdr3_nt: TGTGCCAGCAGCTCGGACAGGACCTATAATTCACCCCTCCACTTT
cdr3_aa: CASSSDRTYNSPLHF

d_call: TRBD2
clone_size: NA
v_call: TRBV25-1
j_call: TRBJ2-3
cdr3_nt: TGTGCCAGCACCGATGGGGGGTCGCTAGCGGGGGGGCGGCAGTATTTT
cdr3_aa: CASTDGGSLAGGRQYF

d_call: TRBD1
clone_size: few
v_call: TRBV6-1
j_call: TRBJ1-1
cdr3_nt: TGTGCCAGCAGTCAGGGGGGGAACACTGAAGCTTTCTTT
cdr3_aa: CASSQGGNTEAFF

d_call: TRBD2
clone_size: NA
v_call: TRBV5-1
j_call: TRBJ2-1
cdr3_nt: TGCGCCAGCAGCTATGCCGGGACTAGCGGGGGTTACAATGAGCAGTTCTTC
cdr3_aa: CASSYAGTSGGYNEQFF

d_call: TRBD1
clone_size: few
v_call: TRBV5-1
j_call: TRBJ2-1
cdr3_nt: TGCGCCAGCACCCGGGACAGCTACTACAATGAGCAGTTCTTC
cdr3_aa: CASTRDSYYNEQFF

d_call: NA
clone_size: NA
v_call: TRBV12-5
j_call: TRBJ1-1
cdr3_nt: TGTGCTAGTGGTTTGGTGGACAGTCAAGCTTTCTTT
cdr3_aa: CASGLVDSQAFF

d_call: NA
clone_size: NA
v_call: TRBV18
j_call: TRBJ2-7
cdr3_nt: TGTGCCAGCTCACCGGCCACCTACGAGCAGTACTTC
cdr3_aa: CASSPATYEQYF

d_call: NA
clone_size: NA
v_call: TRBV7-9
j_call: TRBJ2-7
cdr3_nt: TGTGCCAGCTCCAATCCAGGGACAAATTACGAGCAGTACTTC
cdr3_aa: CASSNPGTNYEQYF

d_call: NA
clone_size: NA
v_call: TRBV27
j_call: TRBJ1-1
cdr3_nt: TGTGCCAGCAGTACGGACAGAAGGTCTGAAGCTTTCTTT
cdr3_aa: CASSTDRRSEAFF

d_call: TRBD2
clone_size: NA
v_call: TRBV2
j_call: TRBJ2-3
cdr3_nt: TGTGCCAGCAGTCGGCTAGCGGGGGCGAACACAGATACGCAGTATTTT
cdr3_aa: CASSRLAGANTDTQYF

d_call: NA
clone_size: NA
v_call: TRBV11-2
j_call: TRBJ2-1
cdr3_nt: TGTGCCAGCAGCTCCCGGGAAACCCACAATGAGCAGTTCTTC
cdr3_aa: CASSSRETHNEQFF

d_call: NA
clone_size: NA
v_call: TRBV2
j_call: TRBJ1-2
cdr3_nt: TGTGCCAGCAGTCCACAGGCGCCTGGGGTATATGGCTACACCTTC
cdr3_aa: CASSPQAPGVYGYTF

d_call: NA
clone_size: NA
v_call: TRBV27
j_call: TRBJ1-2
cdr3_nt: TGTGCCAGCAGTTTAAAGGGGCAGGCCACCTATGGCTACACCTTC
cdr3_aa: CASSLKGQATYGYTF